These 21 T cell receptor beta chains originate from one sample sequenced in a study of blood T cell repertoires in COVID-19. Sequencing was performed with immunoSEQ multiplex PCR; in TCRdb, only in-frame clones are kept and a portion is missing. The sample contains 130,000 or so clones, approximately 86% of which appear only once. The sample comprised peripheral blood. These receptors came from a woman in her forties or fifties who had recovered from COVID-19.

This clone appeared a few times. The genes are TRBV5-1 and TRBJ2-5, with D tentatively TRBD2 (6 bases). Germline V gene lookup returns CDR1 SGHRS and CDR2 YFSETQ. V was clipped by 0 bases and J by 4 bases, with 10 bases between them. The length of the CDR3 is 14 residues. The DNA of the CDR3 is TGCGCCAGCAGCTTGGATGGAGGGGCAGAGACCCAGTACTTC. Protein sequence: CASSLDGGAETQYF.

The chain employs TRBV3-1 (or the pseudogene TRBV3-2) and TRBJ2-5; TRBD2 matches 7 bases. Losses at the gene ends were 8 bases for V and 5 bases for J; bases not matched to a gene: 8. CDR1 LGHDT and CDR2 YNNKEL come from the germline V gene (reference sequence). The CDR3 is made up of 13 amino acids. Here the CDR3 reads CASGKRGPETQYF. The CDR3 DNA reads TGTGCCAGCGGCAAGCGGGGTCCGGAGACCCAGTACTTC.

This rearrangement joins TRBV7-3 to TRBJ2-2, with 7 bases that match TRBD2. With V trimmed by 2 bases and J by 4 bases, 1 base remained unmatched. This CDR3 has 14 residues. Germline V gene sequence: CDR1 SGHTA, CDR2 FQGTGA. The CDR3 DNA reads TGTGCCAGCAGCTTACGCGGGGGCACCGGGGAGCTGTTTTTT. Encoded protein: CASSLRGGTGELFF.

This chain uses TRBV6-5 with TRBJ2-7; 12 bases are a match to TRBD2. V shed 8 bases, J shed 4 bases, and the junction held 6 bases outside the gene matches. The CDR3 loop spans 14 amino acids. Per germline, CDR1 MNHEY and CDR2 SVGAGI. The CDR3 here is CASATSGSGYEQYF. CDR3 nucleotide sequence: TGTGCCAGCGCGACTAGCGGGAGCGGGTACGAGCAGTACTTC.

The V gene is TRBV5-1, the J gene TRBJ2-1; unclear D gene. Germline V gene data show CDR1 as SGHRS and CDR2 as YFSETQ. Trimming pared 0 bases from V and 5 bases from J, leaving 6 bases between. This CDR3 spans 13 amino acids. CDR3 in amino acids: CASSLGRNNEQFF. CDR3 in DNA: TGCGCCAGCAGCTTGGGCAGAAACAATGAGCAGTTCTTC.

The J gene is TRBJ2-1, the V gene TRBV10-3, with 7 nucleotides matching TRBD1. Trimming took 9 bases from V and 4 from J; bases not matched to a gene: 3. This CDR3 is 12 amino acids long. Germline V lookup: CDR1 ENHRY, CDR2 SYGVKD. The CDR3 bases are TGTGCCATTGCACAGGGGTACAATGAGCAGTTCTTC. This encodes CAIAQGYNEQFF.

V is TRBV18 and J is TRBJ2-3, with D possibly TRBD2 on 5 matching bases. Germline V gene data show CDR1 as KGHSH and CDR2 as LQKENI. The CDR3 is 16 amino acids. V lost 3 bases and J 6 bases, leaving 19 bases between the germline ends. CDR3 in amino acids: CASSPRAGNSRDTQYF. As DNA, the CDR3 is TGTGCCAGCTCACCTCGGGCGGGCAACTCAAGGGATACGCAGTATTTT.

The V call is TRBV2, the J call TRBJ2-5, with TRBD1 identical over 7 bases. The CDR3 runs to 13 residues. Trimming removed 9 bases from V and 2 bases from J; junction bases left unmatched: 6. Germline values: CDR1 SNHLY, CDR2 FYNNEI. This CDR3 is CARLGGQQETQYF. The CDR3 DNA sequence: TGTGCCAGACTAGGGGGACAGCAAGAGACCCAGTACTTC.

The V and J genes are TRBV6-5 and TRBJ2-4; 7 bases align to TRBD1. CDR3 length equals 14 residues. V lost 5 bases to trimming and J lost 5 bases; unmatched junction nucleotides: 6. CDR1 MNHEY and CDR2 SVGAGI come from the germline V gene. The CDR3 bases are TGTGCCAGCAGTCGTGGGGACAGCCAAAACATTCAGTACTTC. Encoded protein: CASSRGDSQNIQYF.

The rearrangement links TRBV9 to TRBJ2-3; possible D gene TRBD1, 5 bases. CDR3 length: 14 amino acids. V lost 2 bases and J lost 5, with 12 bases in between. Germline CDR1 is SGDLS and CDR2 is YYNGEE. The CDR3 spells CASSVEGEGDTQYF. Written as DNA, the CDR3 is TGTGCCAGCAGCGTTGAAGGGGAAGGAGATACGCAGTATTTT.

The sample holds a few counts of this clone. J is TRBJ2-7 and V is TRBV4-1; D remains ambiguous. CDR1 is MGHRA and CDR2 is YSYEKL in the germline V gene. Between the trimmed V and J ends, which lost 1 base and 0 bases, there was a span of 10 bases. This CDR3 has 15 amino acids. The CDR3 sequence is CASSQVGRSSYEQYF. CDR3 coding DNA: TGCGCCAGCAGCCAAGTAGGAAGGAGCTCCTACGAGCAGTACTTC.

The V and J genes are TRBV9 and TRBJ1-1; 8 nucleotides line up with TRBD1. This CDR3 contains 15 residues. Germline values: CDR1 SGDLS, CDR2 YYNGEE. With V trimmed by 3 bases and J by 3 bases, 7 bases remained unmatched. For the CDR3, the DNA is TGTGCCAGCAGCGCCTTCGGACAGGGTTACACTGAAGCTTTCTTT. It translates to CASSAFGQGYTEAFF.

The CDR3 region is CASSFASGFAYEQYF. The CDR3 nucleotides read TGTGCCAGCAGCTTTGCCAGCGGGTTCGCCTACGAGCAGTACTTC. The chain couples TRBV5-4 to TRBJ2-7; possible D gene TRBD2, 6 bases. The ends were cut back, 2 bases at V and 2 bases at J, with 14 bases in the middle. The CDR3 has 15 amino acids. Germline CDR1 is SGHNT and CDR2 is YYREEE (reference sequence).

This rearrangement joins TRBV6-5 to TRBJ2-1; D is perhaps TRBD2 (5 bases). This CDR3 region has 16 residues. Per the germline V gene, CDR1 is MNHEY and CDR2 is SVGAGI. Trimming stripped 2 bases from V and 0 bases from J, with 11 bases between. CDR3 loop: CASSYLSGSSYNEQFF. DNA of the CDR3: TGTGCCAGCAGTTACCTAAGCGGTAGCTCCTACAATGAGCAGTTCTTC.

The chain combines TRBV11-1 with TRBJ1-3; no clear D gene. V dropped 2 bases and J dropped 0 bases, with 11 bases sitting between them. Germline V gene sequence: CDR1 SGHAT, CDR2 FQDESV (reference sequence). The CDR3 covers 16 residues. For the CDR3, the DNA is TGTGCCAGCAGCTTATTTCTCCACATCTCTGGAAACACCATATATTTT. Translated: CASSLFLHISGNTIYF. Variable domain in full (rest from reference TRBV11-1 and TRBJ1-3): EAEVAQSPRYKITEKSQAVAFWCDPISGHATLYWYRQILGQGPELLVQFQDESVVDDSQLPKDRFSAERLKGVDSTLKIQPAELGDSAMYLCASSLFLHISGNTIYFGEGSWLTVV.

This clone was seen a handful of times. The V gene is TRBV3-1 (or the pseudogene TRBV3-2), the J gene TRBJ1-6, with 10 positions matching TRBD1. With 5 bases clipped from V and 10 bases from J, the junction kept 5 bases outside the gene matches. This CDR3 has 14 amino acids. Per germline, CDR1 LGHDT and CDR2 YNNKEL (reference sequence). The CDR3 bases are TGTGCCAGCAGCAGTGGGACAGGGGAATCACCCCTCCACTTT. Its translation: CASSSGTGESPLHF.

V is TRBV5-1 and J is TRBJ1-2; TRBD1 might be the D (6 bases). The CDR3 contains 14 residues. V lost 0 bases and J 8 bases, leaving 14 bases between the germline ends. The germline CDR1 and CDR2 sequences are SGHRS and YFSETQ. DNA for the CDR3: TGCGCCAGCAGCTTGGCCACAGGGATGGGCGGCTACACCTTC. Its translation is CASSLATGMGGYTF.

The rearrangement links TRBV5-1 to TRBJ2-7, with a weak D call TRBD2 (5 bases). The CDR3 is made up of 13 amino acids. V was trimmed by 3 bases and J by 5 bases, leaving 12 bases between them. The germline V gene has CDR1 SGHRS and CDR2 YFSETQ. Here the CDR3 reads CASSSGLVHEQYF. The CDR3 coding sequence is TGCGCCAGCAGCTCGGGATTGGTCCACGAGCAGTACTTC.

This clone was recorded only once. This chain links TRBV30 with TRBJ1-4, with 9 bases lining up with TRBD1. The CDR3 is 14 residues long. Germline CDR1 GTSNPN, CDR2 SVGIG (reference sequence). Germline trimming cut 3 bases from V and 6 bases from J; bases unmatched to any gene: 5. CDR3 sequence: CAWSTGTGYEKLFF. The DNA for the CDR3 is TGTGCCTGGAGCACCGGGACAGGGTATGAAAAACTGTTTTTT.

The chain combines TRBV20-1 with TRBJ2-1; tentative D call: TRBD2 (6 bases). The germline CDR1 and CDR2 sequences are DFQATT and SNEGSKA (reference sequence). The V gene lost 3 bases and the J gene lost 6 bases, with 15 bases spanning the gap. This CDR3 is 14 amino acids long. CDR3 in amino acids: CSASSPKEGNEQFF. CDR3 coding DNA: TGCAGTGCTAGTAGCCCTAAGGAGGGCAATGAGCAGTTCTTC.

The chain is built from TRBV10-3 and TRBJ1-1; tentative D call: TRBD1 (5 bases). Germline values: CDR1 ENHRY, CDR2 SYGVKD. Trimming left V 4 bases short and J 6 bases short, with 15 bases between. CDR3 length: 14 residues. For the CDR3, the DNA is TGTGCCATCAGTGGCGGGGGTGCGTCACCTGAAGCTTTCTTT. It translates to CAISGGGASPEAFF.